One and the same sample provided the 12 T cell receptor beta chains below, sequenced in a study of cytomegalovirus exposure and HLA in healthy donors. Vbeta (60) and Jbeta (13) primers were used in the PCR. The protocol was immunoSEQ multiplex PCR, while the TCRdb copy is restricted to in-frame clones and leaves out a portion. This sample's table has 190,000 or so clones. The sequenced sample was PBMCs. These receptors all stem from a boy aged 5-17 years in good health and CMV-seronegative.

The chain uses TRBV7-9 and TRBJ1-3; maybe TRBD1 (5 bases). The germline CDR1 and CDR2 sequences are SEHNR and FQNEAQ (reference sequence). Trimming stripped 3 bases from V and 4 bases from J, with 13 bases between. This CDR3 is 15 amino acids long. DNA for the CDR3: TGTGCCAGCAGCTTGGCCAGGGAACCAGGAAACACCATATATTTT. This encodes CASSLAREPGNTIYF.

This rearrangement joins TRBV11-3 to TRBJ1-5; D gene uncertain. CDR3 length equals 14 residues. The germline CDR1 and CDR2 sequences are SGHNT and YENEEA. V lost 8 bases and J 2 bases, leaving 13 bases between the germline ends. The CDR3 nucleotides are TGTGCCAGCCTTTTTCCCAGGTGCAATCAGCCCCAGCATTTT. The encoded protein is CASLFPRCNQPQHF.

This chain uses TRBV6-1 with TRBJ2-2, with D unclear. The CDR3 extends over 14 amino acids. V shed 6 bases and J shed 5 bases, with 13 bases lying between them. From germline, CDR1 is MNHNS and CDR2 SASEGT. CDR3 in amino acids: CASSSEPGTGELFF. CDR3 nucleotides: TGTGCCAGCAGCTCCGAGCCCGGGACCGGGGAGCTGTTTTTT.

The J gene is TRBJ2-7, the V gene TRBV19, with D possibly matching TRBD2 (5 bases). This CDR3 contains 14 residues. Per the germline V gene, CDR1 is LNHDA and CDR2 is SQIVND (reference sequence). V shed 5 bases and J shed 7 bases, with 18 bases lying between them. This chain's CDR3 is CASSPSPRGGEQYF. The CDR3 bases are TGTGCCAGTAGTCCCAGCCCCCGGGGTGGAGAGCAGTACTTC. Variable domain in full (rest from reference TRBV19 and TRBJ2-7): DGGITQSPKYLFRKEGQNVTLSCEQNLNHDAMYWYRQDPGQGLRLIYYSQIVNDFQKGDIAEGYSVSREKKESFPLTVTSAQKNPTAFYLCASSPSPRGGEQYFGPGTRLTVT.

The V call is TRBV7-8, the J call TRBJ2-1; 7 bases match TRBD1. The J segment lost 4 bases and the V segment lost 4 bases, leaving 4 bases of the junction unmatched. Germline V gene lookup returns CDR1 SGHVS and CDR2 FQNEAQ. There are 14 residues in the CDR3. CDR3 protein: CASSSDREYNEQFF. CDR3 in DNA: TGTGCCAGCAGCTCAGACAGGGAGTACAATGAGCAGTTCTTC. Combining the CDR3 with reference TRBV7-8 and TRBJ2-1 gives the whole variable domain GAGVSQSPRYKVAKRGQDVALRCDPISGHVSLFWYQQALGQGPEFLTYFQNEAQLDKSGLPSDRFFAERPEGSVSTLKIQRTQQEDSAVYLCASSSDREYNEQFFGPGTRLTVL.

J is TRBJ1-1 and V is TRBV5-4; TRBD1 matches at 10 bases. J gave up 7 bases and V 4 bases, and 10 bases lay outside the gene matches. The CDR3 has 15 amino acids. CDR1 SGHNT and CDR2 YYREEE come from the germline V gene (reference sequence). The CDR3 DNA reads as TGTGCCAGCAGCGAACGACAGGGGGCCTCCATTGAAGCTTTCTTT. Residues: CASSERQGASIEAFF.

V usage is TRBV4-2 and J usage is TRBJ2-7; a possible D gene is TRBD2 (5 bases). The germline CDR1 and CDR2 sequences are LGHNA and YNFKEQ. The CDR3 covers 13 residues. V shed 4 bases and J shed 7 bases, with 14 bases lying between them. In DNA form, the CDR3 reads TGTGCCAGCAGCCCCGGACTTGGGCGGGAGCAGTACTTC. Translation gives CASSPGLGREQYF.

The rearrangement links TRBV30 to TRBJ2-2; TRBD1 aligns across 9 bases. The CDR3 consists of 16 residues. V shed 2 bases, J shed 6 bases, and the junction held 10 bases outside the gene matches. Germline lookup yields CDR1 GTSNPN and CDR2 SVGIG (reference sequence). CDR3 DNA sequence: TGTGCCTGGAGTTTTGGGGTGACAGGGGGGGCCGGGGAGCTGTTTTTT. Amino acid sequence: CAWSFGVTGGAGELFF.

The chain's CDR3 is CASSLAGGTDTQYF. The CDR3 DNA reads as TGTGCCAGCAGCCTAGCGGGGGGCACAGATACGCAGTATTTT. The chain couples TRBV6-4 to TRBJ2-3; the match to TRBD2 covers 10 bases. V lost 6 bases, J lost 1 base, and 1 base stayed unmatched. Germline V gene lookup returns CDR1 MRHNA and CDR2 SNTAGT. The CDR3 length is 14 residues.

The V and J genes are TRBV5-6 and TRBJ2-1, with 9 nucleotides matching TRBD2. The CDR3 totals 18 residues. CDR1 is SGHDT and CDR2 is YYEEEE in the germline V gene. V was pared by 5 bases and J by 4 bases, with 16 bases of the junction left unmatched. The CDR3 loop reads CASSAEVAGGSGYNEQFF. In DNA, the CDR3 is TGTGCCAGCAGTGCCGAGGTTGCGGGGGGGAGTGGGTACAATGAGCAGTTCTTC.

The rearrangement joins TRBV12-5 to TRBJ1-5; a weak D match, TRBD1 (5 bases). The length of the CDR3 is 17 residues. Germline assignment: CDR1 LGHNT and CDR2 FRNRAP. Trimming removed 2 bases at V and 6 bases at J, with 20 bases between. CDR3 DNA: TGTGCTAGTGGTTTGCCCCATGGGGCAAGAGTAGGTCAGCCCCAGCATTTT. Translation: CASGLPHGARVGQPQHF.

The chain joins TRBV4-3 to TRBJ2-7; TRBD1 matches 10 bases. J gave up 3 bases and V 3 bases, and 11 bases lay outside the gene matches. CDR1 is LGHNA and CDR2 is YSLEER in the germline V gene. The CDR3 is made up of 17 amino acids. The CDR3 DNA reads as TGCGCCAGCAGCCAGGGACAGGGGCGCGAACCATTCTACGAGCAGTACTTC. As protein: CASSQGQGREPFYEQYF.